This T cell receptor (beta chain) is from a study of blood T cell repertoires in COVID-19. Overall study: COVID-19 samples collected from the United States, Italy and Spain covered acute and convalescent phases.

As handled by the study authors: Amplified reference gene primers provided the basis for estimating nucleated cell counts. Method: immunoSEQ multiplex PCR; TCRdb's copy keeps in-frame clones and lacks some. The DNA gave D and trimming, while V, J and clone size come from that table. The sample records about 80,000 clones, 65% to 90% being singletons. V gave up 4 bases and J gave up 0 bases, with 4 bases separating them. The CDR3 sequence is 12 residues long. From germline, CDR1 is SNHLY and CDR2 FYNNEI. Seattle cases were enrolled at active infection and followed longitudinally. Note on this clone: Other DNA sequences from this sample encode an identical CDR3 as well.

The chain uses TRBV2 and TRBJ2-7; D not certain. The sequence derives from a man aged 45-60 years with COVID-19, enrolled during active disease. Sequenced input: peripheral blood. CDR3 region: CASSVSSYEQYF. The CDR3 DNA follows: TGTGCCAGCAGTGTTAGCTCCTACGAGCAGTACTTC. Drawing the rest from reference TRBV2 and TRBJ2-7, the complete variable domain is EPEVTQTPSHQVTQMGQEVILRCVPISNHLYFYWYRQILGQKVEFLVSFYNNEISEKSEIFDDQFSVERPDGSNFTLKIRSTKLEDSAMYFCASSVSSYEQYFGPGTRLTVT.